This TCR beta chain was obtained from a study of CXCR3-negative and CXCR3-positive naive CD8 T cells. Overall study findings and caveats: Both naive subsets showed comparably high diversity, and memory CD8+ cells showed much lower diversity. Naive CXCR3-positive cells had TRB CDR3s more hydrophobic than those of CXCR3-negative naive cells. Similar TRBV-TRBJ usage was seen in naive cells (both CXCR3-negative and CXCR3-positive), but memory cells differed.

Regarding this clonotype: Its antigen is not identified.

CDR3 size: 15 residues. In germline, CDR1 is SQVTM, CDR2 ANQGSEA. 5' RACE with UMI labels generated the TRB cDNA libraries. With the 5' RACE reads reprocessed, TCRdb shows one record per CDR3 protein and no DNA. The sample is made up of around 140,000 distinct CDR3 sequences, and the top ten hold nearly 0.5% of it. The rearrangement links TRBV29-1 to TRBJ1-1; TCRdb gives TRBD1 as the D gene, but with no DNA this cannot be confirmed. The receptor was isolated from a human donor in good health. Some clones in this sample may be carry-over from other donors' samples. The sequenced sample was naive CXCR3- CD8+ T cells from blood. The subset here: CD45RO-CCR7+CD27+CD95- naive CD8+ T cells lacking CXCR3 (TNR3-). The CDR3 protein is CSVGSDRGLNTEAFF.